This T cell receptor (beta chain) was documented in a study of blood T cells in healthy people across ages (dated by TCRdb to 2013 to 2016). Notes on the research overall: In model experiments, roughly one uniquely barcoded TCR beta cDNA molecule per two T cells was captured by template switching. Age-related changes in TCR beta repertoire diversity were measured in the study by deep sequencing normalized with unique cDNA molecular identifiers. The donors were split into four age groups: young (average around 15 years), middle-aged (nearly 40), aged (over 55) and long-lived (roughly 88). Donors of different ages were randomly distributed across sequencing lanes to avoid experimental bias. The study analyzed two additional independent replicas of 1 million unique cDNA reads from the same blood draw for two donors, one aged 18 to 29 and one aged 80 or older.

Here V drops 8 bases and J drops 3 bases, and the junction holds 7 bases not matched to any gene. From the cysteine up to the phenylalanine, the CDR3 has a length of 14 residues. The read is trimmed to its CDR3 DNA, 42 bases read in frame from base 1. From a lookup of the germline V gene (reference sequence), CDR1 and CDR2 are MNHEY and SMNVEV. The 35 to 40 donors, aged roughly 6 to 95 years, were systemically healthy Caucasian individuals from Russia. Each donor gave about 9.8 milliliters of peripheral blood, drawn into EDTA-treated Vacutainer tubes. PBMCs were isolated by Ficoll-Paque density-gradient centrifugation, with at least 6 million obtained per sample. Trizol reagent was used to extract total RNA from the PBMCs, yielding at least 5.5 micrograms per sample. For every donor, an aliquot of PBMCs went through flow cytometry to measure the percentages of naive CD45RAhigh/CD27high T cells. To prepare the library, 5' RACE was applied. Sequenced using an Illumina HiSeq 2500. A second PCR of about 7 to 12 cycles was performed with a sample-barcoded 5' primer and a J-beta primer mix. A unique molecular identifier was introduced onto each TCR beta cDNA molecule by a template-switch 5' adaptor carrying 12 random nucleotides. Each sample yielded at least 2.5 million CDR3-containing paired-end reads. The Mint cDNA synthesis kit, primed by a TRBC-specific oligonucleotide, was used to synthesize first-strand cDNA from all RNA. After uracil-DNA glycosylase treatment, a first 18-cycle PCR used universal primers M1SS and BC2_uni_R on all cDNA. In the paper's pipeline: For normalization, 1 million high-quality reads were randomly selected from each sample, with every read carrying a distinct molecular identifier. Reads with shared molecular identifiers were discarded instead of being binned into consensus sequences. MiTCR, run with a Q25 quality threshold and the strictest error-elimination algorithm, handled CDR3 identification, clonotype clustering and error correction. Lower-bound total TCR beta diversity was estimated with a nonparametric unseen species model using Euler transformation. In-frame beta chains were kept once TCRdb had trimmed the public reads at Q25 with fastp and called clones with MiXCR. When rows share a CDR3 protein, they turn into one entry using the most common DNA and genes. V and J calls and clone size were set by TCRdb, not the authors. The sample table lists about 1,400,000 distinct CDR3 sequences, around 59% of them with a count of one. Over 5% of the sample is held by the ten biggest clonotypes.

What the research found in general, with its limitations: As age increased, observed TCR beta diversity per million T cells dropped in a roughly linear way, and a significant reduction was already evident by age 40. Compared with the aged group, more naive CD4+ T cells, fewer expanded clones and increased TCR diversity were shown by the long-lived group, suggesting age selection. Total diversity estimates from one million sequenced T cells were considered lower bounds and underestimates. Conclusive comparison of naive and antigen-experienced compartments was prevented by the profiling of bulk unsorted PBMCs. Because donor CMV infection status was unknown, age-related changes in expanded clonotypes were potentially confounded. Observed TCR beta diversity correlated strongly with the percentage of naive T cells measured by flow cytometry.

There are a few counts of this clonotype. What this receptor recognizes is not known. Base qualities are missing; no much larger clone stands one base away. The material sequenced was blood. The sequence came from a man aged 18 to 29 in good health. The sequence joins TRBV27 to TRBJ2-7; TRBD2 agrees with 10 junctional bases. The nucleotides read TGTGCCAGCGGAATAGCGGGGGGTGGCTACGAGCAGTACTTC. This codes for CASGIAGGGYEQYF.